This T cell receptor (beta chain) was retrieved from a study of cytomegalovirus exposure and HLA in healthy donors. The CDR3 extends over 11 amino acids. CDR1 and CDR2 (germline): MDHEN, SYDVKM. Trimming took 4 bases from V and 10 from J, leaving 10 bases between them. PCR involved 60 Vbeta and 13 Jbeta primers. Produced via immunoSEQ multiplex PCR; TCRdb's table is partial and in-frame only. The table lists 100,000 or so clones, approximately 73% of them singletons. The sequencing input was PBMCs. The V and J genes are TRBV28 and TRBJ1-1, with D tentatively TRBD1 (5 bases). The sequence was obtained from a woman aged 50 to 60 in good health and CMV-seropositive. The CDR3 DNA follows: TGTGCCAGCAGTTCCCAGGGCGGAGCTTTCTTT. Protein sequence: CASSSQGGAFF. The whole variable domain, remainder taken from reference TRBV28 and TRBJ1-1, is DVKVTQSSRYLVKRTGEKVFLECVQDMDHENMFWYRQDPGLGLRLIYFSYDVKMKEKGDIPEGYSVSREKKERFSLILESASTNQTSMYLCASSSQGGAFFGQGTRLTVV.